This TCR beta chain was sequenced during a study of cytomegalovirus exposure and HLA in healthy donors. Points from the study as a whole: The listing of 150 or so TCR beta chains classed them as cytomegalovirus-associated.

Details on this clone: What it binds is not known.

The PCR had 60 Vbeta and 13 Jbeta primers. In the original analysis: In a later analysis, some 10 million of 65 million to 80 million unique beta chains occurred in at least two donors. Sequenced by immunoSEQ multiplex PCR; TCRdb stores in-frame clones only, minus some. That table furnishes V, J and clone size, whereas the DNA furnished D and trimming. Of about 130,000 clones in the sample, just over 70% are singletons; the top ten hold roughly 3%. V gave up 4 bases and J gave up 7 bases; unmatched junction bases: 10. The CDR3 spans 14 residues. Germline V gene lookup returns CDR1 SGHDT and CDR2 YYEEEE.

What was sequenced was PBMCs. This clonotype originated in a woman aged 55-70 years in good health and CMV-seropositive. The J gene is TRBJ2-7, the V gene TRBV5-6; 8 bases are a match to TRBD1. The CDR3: CASSPDRVVREQYF. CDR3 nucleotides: TGTGCCAGCAGCCCGGACAGGGTGGTCAGGGAGCAGTACTTC.